Shown below are 2 T cell receptor beta chains from a single sample sequenced in a study of liver allograft versus peripheral blood T cells. Looking at the study overall: Blood and transplanted-liver T cell receptor repertoires from recipients were compared.

TCRdb called the reads again in MiXCR, with one record for every CDR3 protein. The table has about 8,400 distinct CDR3 sequences, over 15% seen once. The receptors were sampled from a human patient who had a liver transplant. Some T cells may originate from the graft donor.

The chain is built from TRBV11-2 and TRBJ1-2, with 8 bases identical to TRBD1. Germline CDR1 SGHAT, CDR2 FQNNGV. This CDR3 comprises 18 residues. Trimming removed 3 bases from V and 4 bases from J; junction bases left unmatched: 16. CDR3 DNA: TGTGCCAGCAGCTTGGGAAGACAGGGGCCACCCGGGGGCTATGGCTACACCTTC. Translation: CASSLGRQGPPGGYGYTF.

This clonotype was found a few times. The CDR3 sequence is CASSLADTQYF. In DNA form, the CDR3 reads TGTGCCAGCAGCTTGGCGGATACGCAGTATTTT. The chain is built from TRBV5-4 and TRBJ2-3; D not certain. This CDR3 is 11 amino acids long. Looked up from germline, CDR1 is SGHNT and CDR2 is YYREEE (reference sequence). V lost 0 bases, J lost 6 bases, and 2 bases lay in between.